This record looks at one T cell receptor beta chain sequence and its context. This record comes from a study of cytomegalovirus exposure and HLA in healthy donors. The CDR3 sequence is 15 residues long. J was trimmed by 9 bases and V by 2 bases; bases with no gene match: 6. Germline V gene sequence: CDR1 MNHEY, CDR2 SVGAGI. PCR involved 60 Vbeta and 13 Jbeta primers. Data came from immunoSEQ multiplex PCR; TCRdb stores just in-frame clones and leaves some out. The sample consists of about 220,000 clones, 76% of them appearing once. The chain has TRBV6-5 and TRBJ2-1; TRBD2 matches 11 bases. Material for sequencing was PBMCs. The clonotype originates from a man aged 18 to 29 in good health and CMV-seronegative. DNA of the CDR3: TGTGCCAGCAGTTACGGGCTAGCGGGAGGCTTTGAGCAGTTCTTC. Translation: CASSYGLAGGFEQFF.